A single sample gave rise to the 25 T cell receptor beta chains below, sequenced in a study of lymphopenia after photon versus proton radiotherapy. Clones were read by immunoSEQ multiplex PCR, and TCRdb kept only the in-frame ones, dropping some. The sample lists approximately 160,000 clones; about 88% were seen once. The material sequenced was peripheral blood, taken from a patient treated with photon-based radiotherapy. Source of these receptors: a man aged 45-65 years with gastric cancer.

The rearrangement links TRBV10-3 to TRBJ2-7; possibly TRBD2 for D (5 bases). There are 13 residues in the CDR3. V lost 2 bases and J lost 3, with 8 bases in between. CDR1 is ENHRY, CDR2 SYGVKD, per germline. The CDR3 DNA is TGTGCCATCAGTGAGGGACTGATCTACGAGCAGTACTTC. Amino acid sequence: CAISEGLIYEQYF.

The chain joins TRBV29-1 to TRBJ2-3, with TRBD2 identical over 8 bases. Germline V gene lookup returns CDR1 SQVTM and CDR2 ANQGSEA. CDR3 length: 14 amino acids. The J segment lost 6 bases and the V segment lost 4 bases, leaving 9 bases of the junction unmatched. CDR3 DNA sequence: TGCAGCGTTGTGGTACGTCCTAGCGGGGATACGCAGTATTTT. Protein sequence: CSVVVRPSGDTQYF.

Regarding this clone: This CDR3 is also generated by other DNA sequences in the sample. The DNA for the CDR3 is TGTGCCTGGAGTGTAAGCTACGAGCAGTACTTC. Protein: CAWSVSYEQYF. This chain connects TRBV30 to TRBJ2-7; D unclear. The CDR3 has 11 amino acids. Germline V CDR1 and CDR2: GTSNPN, SVGIG (reference sequence). V shed 0 bases and J shed 3 bases, with 3 bases lying between them.

V is TRBV9 and J is TRBJ1-5, with D maybe TRBD1 (5 bases). V dropped 4 bases and J dropped 0 bases, with 8 bases sitting between them. Germline V lookup: CDR1 SGDLS, CDR2 YYNGEE. This CDR3 region has 14 residues. CDR3 region: CASSLTDSNQPQHF. CDR3 DNA: TGTGCCAGCAGCCTGACAGATAGCAATCAGCCCCAGCATTTT.

Here the CDR3 DNA reads TGTGCCAGCAGCCACCTTACCGGGACTAGCCTACCGTTCTTC. Its translation: CASSHLTGTSLPFF. The chain joins TRBV11-2 to TRBJ2-1, with 9 bases matching TRBD2. V dropped 5 bases and J dropped 15; count of bases not matched to a gene: 14. The CDR3 totals 14 residues. The germline V gene has CDR1 SGHAT and CDR2 FQNNGV.

CDR3 amino acids: CASSYDSRNYNEQFF. CDR3 coding DNA: TGTGCCAGCAGTTACGATAGCAGGAACTACAATGAGCAGTTCTTC. This chain joins TRBV6-5 and TRBJ2-1, with D hard to call. Trimming removed 2 bases from V and 3 bases from J, with 11 bases in between. Germline values: CDR1 MNHEY, CDR2 SVGAGI. The CDR3 is 15 amino acids.

This chain joins TRBV28 and TRBJ2-7; the match to TRBD2 covers 14 bases. The CDR3 spans 15 residues. J gave up 10 bases and V 6 bases, and 11 bases lay outside the gene matches. Germline CDR1 reads MDHEN; CDR2 reads SYDVKM. CDR3 residues: CASSISGTSGRQQYF. As DNA, the CDR3 is TGTGCCAGCAGCATTTCCGGGACTAGCGGGAGACAACAGTACTTC. The variable domain in full, with the rest retrieved from reference TRBV28 and TRBJ2-7, is DVKVTQSSRYLVKRTGEKVFLECVQDMDHENMFWYRQDPGLGLRLIYFSYDVKMKEKGDIPEGYSVSREKKERFSLILESASTNQTSMYLCASSISGTSGRQQYFGPGTRLTVT.

The chain is built from TRBV5-6 and TRBJ1-6, with D possibly being TRBD1 (6 bases). This CDR3 is built from 14 residues. Germline lookup yields CDR1 SGHDT and CDR2 YYEEEE. Trimming took 4 bases from V and 10 from J, leaving 15 bases between them. The CDR3 DNA reads TGTGCCAGCAGCCCGGACAGCTTTGGCTCACCCCTCCACTTT. This sequence encodes CASSPDSFGSPLHF.

The chain employs TRBV5-1 and TRBJ1-2, with unresolved D. Germline CDR1 is SGHRS and CDR2 is YFSETQ. Trimming removed 2 bases at V and 8 bases at J, with 13 bases between. The CDR3 spans 13 residues. The CDR3 loop reads CASSFWATEGYTF. In DNA form, the CDR3 reads TGCGCCAGCAGCTTTTGGGCAACGGAGGGCTACACCTTC.

The chain's CDR3 is CAIRAGGLTDTQYF. The CDR3 nucleotides read TGTGCCATCAGGGCGGGAGGGCTCACAGATACGCAGTATTTT. This rearrangement joins TRBV27 to TRBJ2-3, with TRBD2 identical over 9 bases. Losses at the gene ends were 10 bases for V and 2 bases for J; bases not matched to a gene: 7. This CDR3 region has 14 residues. Per germline, CDR1 MNHEY and CDR2 SMNVEV (reference sequence).

This clone was seen only a few times. The chain is built from TRBV30 and TRBJ2-5; 7 bases are a match to TRBD1. This CDR3 contains 14 residues. The germline gives CDR1 GTSNPN, CDR2 SVGIG (reference sequence). With V trimmed by 2 bases and J by 4 bases, 7 bases remained unmatched. The CDR3 sequence: CAWSPEAGGETQYF. CDR3 sequence (DNA): TGTGCCTGGAGTCCCGAGGCAGGGGGAGAGACCCAGTACTTC.

J is TRBJ2-2 and V is TRBV28; D is unclear. Trimming stripped 7 bases from V and 3 bases from J, with 3 bases between. The V gene's germline CDR1 is MDHEN and CDR2 SYDVKM. The CDR3 is made up of 11 amino acids. CDR3 bases: TGTGCCAGCACCTACACCGGGGAGCTGTTTTTT. This sequence encodes CASTYTGELFF. The whole variable domain, filled in from reference TRBV28 and TRBJ2-2, reads DVKVTQSSRYLVKRTGEKVFLECVQDMDHENMFWYRQDPGLGLRLIYFSYDVKMKEKGDIPEGYSVSREKKERFSLILESASTNQTSMYLCASTYTGELFFGEGSRLTVL.

This sequence joins TRBV27 and TRBJ1-5; D remains ambiguous. The CDR3 runs to 14 residues. Looked up from germline, CDR1 is MNHEY and CDR2 is SMNVEV (reference sequence). The V gene lost 4 bases and the J gene lost 3 bases, with 10 bases spanning the gap. CDR3 bases: TGTGCCAGCAGTTCCCCCACCCTCAATCAGCCCCAGCATTTT. This gives the protein CASSSPTLNQPQHF.

This clone was detected a few times. The chain joins TRBV7-9 to TRBJ1-1, with D possibly matching TRBD1 (5 bases). Germline loops: CDR1 SEHNR, CDR2 FQNEAQ (reference sequence). Trimming removed 2 bases at V and 1 base at J, with 17 bases between. The CDR3 totals 17 residues. CDR3 protein: CASSLYSRRGGNTEAFF. The CDR3, as DNA: TGTGCCAGCAGCTTATACTCTCGGAGGGGAGGGAACACTGAAGCTTTCTTT.

J is TRBJ1-5 and V is TRBV30; tentatively, D is TRBD1 (5 bases). V was pared by 2 bases and J by 5 bases, with 13 bases between. Germline V gives CDR1 GTSNPN, CDR2 SVGIG (reference sequence). This CDR3 has 14 amino acids. DNA for the CDR3: TGTGCCTGGAGTACGACGGGGCCGGATCAGCCCCAGCATTTT. Protein product: CAWSTTGPDQPQHF. The full variable domain, completed using reference TRBV30 and TRBJ1-5, is SQTIHQWPATLVQPVGSPLSLECTVEGTSNPNLYWYRQAAGRGLQLLFYSVGIGQISSEVPQNLSASRPQDRQFILSSKKLLLSDSGFYLCAWSTTGPDQPQHFGDGTRLSIL.

The J gene is TRBJ2-1, the V gene TRBV9; no reliable D call. Trimming took 4 bases from V and 4 from J, leaving 12 bases between them. The V gene's germline CDR1 is SGDLS and CDR2 YYNGEE. The CDR3 sequence is 14 residues long. CDR3 nucleotides: TGTGCCAGCAGCCCAGCAAGGGCTTACAATGAGCAGTTCTTC. Translating it yields CASSPARAYNEQFF.

J is TRBJ2-2 and V is TRBV4-2; 12 nucleotides agree with TRBD2. The CDR3 spans 18 residues. The V gene end was trimmed by 0 bases and the J gene end by 6 bases; junction bases not matched to a gene: 8. The germline gives CDR1 LGHNA, CDR2 YNFKEQ. The CDR3 here is CASSQDQLAGGGSGELFF. CDR3 sequence (DNA): TGTGCCAGCAGCCAAGATCAACTAGCGGGAGGAGGTTCCGGGGAGCTGTTTTTT.

This chain uses TRBV5-1 with TRBJ2-6; TRBD2 is a possible D gene (5 bases). From germline, CDR1 is SGHRS and CDR2 YFSETQ. This CDR3 is built from 16 residues. Trimming shortened V by 0 bases and J by 0 bases, and 7 bases separated the two germline ends. CDR3 in DNA: TGCGCCAGCAGCTTGGTAGGGAGCTCTGGGGCCAACGTCCTGACTTTC. Amino acid sequence: CASSLVGSSGANVLTF. Full variable domain (rest looked up from reference TRBV5-1 and TRBJ2-6): KAGVTQTPRYLIKTRGQQVTLSCSPISGHRSVSWYQQTPGQGLQFLFEYFSETQRNKGNFPGRFSGRQFSNSRSEMNVSTLELGDSALYLCASSLVGSSGANVLTFGAGSRLTVL.

The rearrangement joins TRBV18 to TRBJ2-7; D may be TRBD1 (6 bases). This CDR3 has 14 amino acids. Trimming took 3 bases from V and 5 from J, leaving 14 bases between them. CDR1 KGHSH and CDR2 LQKENI come from the germline V gene. The CDR3 region is CASSPSRGLHEQYF. The CDR3 bases are TGTGCCAGCTCACCTTCTAGGGGGTTACACGAGCAGTACTTC.

The J gene is TRBJ2-1, the V gene TRBV29-1; the match to TRBD1 covers 7 bases. Trimming removed 1 base from V and 1 base from J; junction bases left unmatched: 10. Germline CDR1 reads SQVTM; CDR2 reads ANQGSEA. The CDR3 sequence is 17 residues long. CDR3 amino acids: CSVEGTGSSLSYNEQFF. The DNA of the CDR3 is TGCAGCGTTGAAGGGACAGGCTCATCGCTTTCCTACAATGAGCAGTTCTTC.

The V and J genes are TRBV10-3 and TRBJ2-1; D possibly corresponds to TRBD1 (5 bases). The CDR3 has 15 amino acids. V was shortened by 2 bases and J by 3 bases, with 11 bases between the two germline ends. CDR1 ENHRY and CDR2 SYGVKD come from the germline V gene. CDR3 sequence (DNA): TGTGCCATCAGTGAGGGGGCTGGCTACTACAATGAGCAGTTCTTC. This gives the protein CAISEGAGYYNEQFF.

The chain employs TRBV18 and TRBJ1-5; tentative D call: TRBD1 (5 bases). The CDR3 is 14 residues long. The V end was cut by 0 bases, the J end by 6 bases, with 9 bases between. From germline, CDR1 is KGHSH and CDR2 LQKENI. CDR3: CASSPPRVGQPQHF. CDR3 in DNA: TGTGCCAGCTCACCACCCAGGGTTGGTCAGCCCCAGCATTTT. Using reference TRBV18 and TRBJ1-5 for the parts outside the CDR3, the full variable domain is NAGVMQNPRHLVRRRGQEARLRCSPMKGHSHVYWYRQLPEEGLKFMVYLQKENIIDESGMPKERFSAEFPKEGPSILRIQQVVRGDSAAYFCASSPPRVGQPQHFGDGTRLSIL.

The chain combines TRBV18 with TRBJ2-7; TRBD2 matches 9 bases. This CDR3 spans 14 amino acids. The V gene end was trimmed by 2 bases and the J gene end by 7 bases; junction bases not matched to a gene: 6. The V gene's germline CDR1 is KGHSH and CDR2 LQKENI. The CDR3 region is CASSPGTSPGEQYF. CDR3 DNA sequence: TGTGCCAGCTCACCAGGGACTAGCCCAGGTGAGCAGTACTTC.

V usage is TRBV29-1 and J usage is TRBJ2-1; D ambiguous. V was clipped by 1 base and J by 0 bases, with 1 base between them. The CDR3 runs 12 residues. Per the germline V gene, CDR1 is SQVTM and CDR2 is ANQGSEA. In nucleotides, the CDR3 is TGCAGCGTTGAAGCCTCCTACAATGAGCAGTTCTTC. Encoded protein: CSVEASYNEQFF.

The genes are TRBV7-8 and TRBJ2-2; D not certain. The CDR3 runs to 12 residues. Germline V CDR1 and CDR2: SGHVS, FQNEAQ. Trimming removed 0 bases at V and 6 bases at J, with 2 bases between. CDR3 sequence: CASSLAAGELFF. Here the CDR3 DNA reads TGTGCCAGCAGCTTAGCGGCCGGGGAGCTGTTTTTT.